One sample yielded the 21 T cell receptor beta chains listed below, sequenced in a study of CD8 T cells in ankylosing spondylitis. Via MiXCR, TCRdb re-called the 5' RACE reads, giving one row per CDR3 protein. The sample carries 150,000 or so distinct CDR3 sequences, roughly 11% recorded once. Sample: blood, either unsorted or a sorted T cell fraction (not recorded which). These receptors originate from a male donor with ankylosing spondylitis or in good health (not recorded which).

This clonotype was seen repeatedly, ten times or more. The V gene is TRBV29-1, the J gene TRBJ2-6, with D maybe TRBD1 (6 bases). This CDR3 spans 19 amino acids. V lost 1 base and J 2 bases, leaving 21 bases between the germline ends. Germline CDR1 and CDR2: SQVTM and ANQGSEA. This chain's CDR3 is CSVEGVGQGRRAGANVLTF. The DNA for the CDR3 is TGCAGCGTTGAAGGTGTCGGTCAGGGGCGCAGGGCTGGGGCCAACGTCCTGACTTTC.

This clonotype has a count of ten or more. The chain couples TRBV25-1 to TRBJ2-3, with D possibly matching TRBD1 (6 bases). CDR1 MGHDK and CDR2 SYGVNS come from the germline V gene. The CDR3 runs 18 residues. The V gene lost 2 bases and the J gene lost 2 bases, with 20 bases spanning the gap. CDR3 loop: CASSEHDGGPTYTDTQYF. The CDR3 coding sequence is TGTGCCAGCAGTGAACACGATGGGGGCCCCACATACACAGATACGCAGTATTTT.

In its sample, this clonotype was seen many times. J is TRBJ2-1 and V is TRBV29-1; 8 bases line up with TRBD1. Trimming removed 2 bases from V and 7 bases from J; junction bases left unmatched: 7. Per germline, CDR1 SQVTM and CDR2 ANQGSEA. The CDR3 is 14 amino acids. The CDR3 DNA reads as TGCAGCGTTGAACGGACAGGGTCCCTTAATGAGCAGTTCTTC. Its translation is CSVERTGSLNEQFF.

This clonotype has ten or more counts. V usage is TRBV20-1 and J usage is TRBJ1-5; D ambiguous. V was trimmed by 3 bases and J by 2 bases, leaving 8 bases between them. Germline CDR1 is DFQATT and CDR2 is SNEGSKA (reference sequence). The CDR3 contains 13 residues. The CDR3, as DNA: TGCAGTGCTAGTCATACGGGCAATCAGCCCCAGCATTTT. It specifies CSASHTGNQPQHF.

This clonotype was seen ten or more times. The chain is built from TRBV12-3 or TRBV12-4 and TRBJ1-5, with D maybe TRBD1 (5 bases). V gave up 3 bases and J gave up 4 bases, with 19 bases separating them. There are 17 residues in the CDR3. CDR3 sequence (DNA): TGTGCCAGCAGTTTGGGGGTTACCGTCGTCGGAAATCAGCCCCAGCATTTT. This codes for CASSLGVTVVGNQPQHF.

This clonotype was seen at least ten times. The chain recombines TRBV5-5 with TRBJ1-2; TRBD1 matches at 10 bases. The CDR3 loop spans 15 amino acids. Germline loops: CDR1 SGHKS, CDR2 YYEKEE (reference sequence). V shed 3 bases, J shed 3 bases, and the junction held 5 bases outside the gene matches. Here the CDR3 reads CASSSGTGDHYGYTF. In nucleotides, the CDR3 is TGTGCCAGCAGCTCCGGGACAGGGGACCACTATGGCTACACCTTC.

This clonotype was detected ten times or more. V is TRBV20-1 and J is TRBJ1-2, with TRBD1 as a possible D gene (6 bases). CDR1 and CDR2 (germline): DFQATT, SNEGSKA (reference sequence). The CDR3 is 15 residues long. V lost 4 bases and J lost 5, with 20 bases in between. The CDR3 DNA is TGCAGTGCTATTCGGGGGCAGGGCATTCTTTATGGCTACACCTTC. It is translated as CSAIRGQGILYGYTF.

In its sample, this clonotype was seen many times. The chain couples TRBV9 to TRBJ2-2, with 12 bases fitting TRBD2. CDR1 is SGDLS, CDR2 YYNGEE, per germline. The CDR3 sequence is 14 residues long. With V trimmed by 9 bases and J by 4 bases, 4 bases remained unmatched. DNA for the CDR3: TGTGCCACCTCTAGCGGGAGGGCCACCGGGGAGCTGTTTTTT. Amino acid sequence: CATSSGRATGELFF.

This clonotype was seen at least ten times. V gene TRBV5-1 combines with J gene TRBJ2-2, with D perhaps TRBD2 (5 bases). Germline CDR1 reads SGHRS; CDR2 reads YFSETQ. Trimming stripped 8 bases from V and 1 base from J, with 12 bases between. This CDR3 has 14 residues. CDR3: CASGRAVNTGELFF. CDR3 sequence (DNA): TGCGCCAGTGGGCGAGCGGTGAACACCGGGGAGCTGTTTTTT.

This clonotype appeared many times. V gene TRBV10-3 combines with J gene TRBJ2-7; a weak D match, TRBD1 (6 bases). Deletions cut 10 bases from V and 5 bases from J, with 18 bases between. The germline V gene has CDR1 ENHRY and CDR2 SYGVKD. The CDR3 consists of 13 residues. Written as DNA, the CDR3 is TGTGCCACCTCTCAGGGGTTTACTGACGAGCAGTACTTC. It encodes CATSQGFTDEQYF.

This clonotype was found many times. The rearrangement uses TRBV27 and TRBJ1-1; D gene uncertain. The CDR3 is made up of 12 amino acids. Trimming removed 3 bases at V and 7 bases at J, with 9 bases between. Germline assignment: CDR1 MNHEY and CDR2 SMNVEV (reference sequence). CDR3 DNA: TGTGCCAGCAGTTTGCCGGGAGGTGAAGCTTTCTTT. It encodes CASSLPGGEAFF.

In its sample, this clonotype was seen many times. V usage is TRBV20-1 and J usage is TRBJ1-4, with D maybe TRBD1 (5 bases). The CDR3 runs 12 residues. Deletions cut 5 bases from V and 7 bases from J, with 11 bases between. From germline, CDR1 is DFQATT and CDR2 SNEGSKA (reference sequence). The CDR3 bases are TGCAGTGCTGGGGGTATAGCTGAAAAACTGTTTTTT. Its translation is CSAGGIAEKLFF.

The table lists this clonotype with many counts. V usage is TRBV5-1 and J usage is TRBJ2-4; D might be TRBD1 (6 bases). The V gene lost 1 base and the J gene lost 8 bases, with 10 bases spanning the gap. This CDR3 contains 13 residues. From germline, CDR1 is SGHRS and CDR2 YFSETQ. The CDR3 loop is CASSLNRVDIQYF. In DNA, the CDR3 is TGCGCCAGCAGCTTGAACAGGGTGGACATTCAGTACTTC.

This clonotype occurred a few times. The chain is built from TRBV18 and TRBJ2-3; D is unclear. V shed 4 bases and J shed 6 bases, with 20 bases lying between them. Per the germline V gene, CDR1 is KGHSH and CDR2 is LQKENI. The length of the CDR3 is 16 residues. CDR3 residues: CASSQGPPASADTQYF. The DNA of the CDR3 is TGTGCCAGCTCACAAGGTCCTCCCGCCTCGGCGGATACGCAGTATTTT.

Ten or more counts support this clonotype. V is TRBV20-1 and J is TRBJ2-1, with D perhaps being TRBD1 or TRBD2 (5 bases each). V was pared by 6 bases and J by 10 bases, with 22 bases between. CDR1 DFQATT and CDR2 SNEGSKA come from the germline V gene (reference sequence). CDR3 size: 14 residues. The CDR3: CSAETTPGRQEQFF. For the CDR3, the DNA is TGCAGTGCCGAGACTACCCCAGGGCGTCAGGAGCAGTTCTTC.

Ten or more counts support this clonotype. This chain joins TRBV10-3 and TRBJ1-4; no clear D gene. V shed 0 bases and J shed 8 bases, with 4 bases lying between them. The CDR3 consists of 12 residues. Germline lookup yields CDR1 ENHRY and CDR2 SYGVKD. The CDR3 DNA reads TGTGCCATCAGTGAGTCGGAAGAAAAACTGTTTTTT. Encoded protein: CAISESEEKLFF.

This clonotype was seen at least ten times. The chain is built from TRBV3-1 and TRBJ2-7; D not certain. The CDR3 loop spans 15 amino acids. Germline V lookup: CDR1 LGHDT, CDR2 YNNKEL (reference sequence). V was trimmed by 2 bases and J by 5 bases, leaving 16 bases between them. The CDR3: CASSQKGLGIDEQYF. CDR3 coding DNA: TGTGCCAGCAGCCAAAAAGGCCTAGGAATCGACGAGCAGTACTTC.

This clonotype was seen at least ten times. This chain connects TRBV18 to TRBJ2-7; 11 bases align to TRBD2. This CDR3 is built from 15 residues. In germline, CDR1 is KGHSH, CDR2 LQKENI. The ends lost 6 bases at V and 0 bases at J; junction bases unmatched: 4. The DNA of the CDR3 is TGTGCCAGCTCCCAGACTAGCGGGAACTCCTACGAGCAGTACTTC. This encodes CASSQTSGNSYEQYF. Variable domain in full (rest from reference TRBV18 and TRBJ2-7): NAGVMQNPRHLVRRRGQEARLRCSPMKGHSHVYWYRQLPEEGLKFMVYLQKENIIDESGMPKERFSAEFPKEGPSILRIQQVVRGDSAAYFCASSQTSGNSYEQYFGPGTRLTVT.

This clonotype has a count of ten or more. At one of its ends the junction is not consistent with the germline gene, which may arise from a read error. The chain employs TRBV27 and TRBJ1-2; D unclear. The CDR3 is made up of 13 amino acids. The germline gives CDR1 MNHEY, CDR2 SMNVEV (reference sequence). The CDR3 bases are TGTGCCAGCAGTTTGGGGAGGTCGGCAGCGAGATTGTTC. The encoded protein is CASSLGRSAARLF.

This clonotype came up many times. This chain joins TRBV5-1 and TRBJ2-5; 11 bases line up with TRBD2. The trim removed 7 bases at V and 5 bases at J, leaving 10 bases unmatched. The CDR3 has 15 amino acids. Germline V lookup: CDR1 SGHRS, CDR2 YFSETQ. CDR3 sequence reads: CASSIAGGPKETQYF. The CDR3 DNA reads as TGCGCCAGCTCGATAGCGGGAGGGCCGAAGGAGACCCAGTACTTC. Combining the CDR3 with reference TRBV5-1 and TRBJ2-5 gives the whole variable domain KAGVTQTPRYLIKTRGQQVTLSCSPISGHRSVSWYQQTPGQGLQFLFEYFSETQRNKGNFPGRFSGRQFSNSRSEMNVSTLELGDSALYLCASSIAGGPKETQYFGPGTRLLVL.

This clonotype was seen a few times. The rearrangement links TRBV18 to TRBJ2-2; D may be TRBD2 (5 bases). The germline V gene has CDR1 KGHSH and CDR2 LQKENI. The CDR3 covers 15 residues. V lost 3 bases and J 1 base, leaving 9 bases between the germline ends. In DNA, the CDR3 is TGTGCCAGCTCACCTGTTGGAGGGAACACCGGGGAGCTGTTTTTT. This translates into CASSPVGGNTGELFF.